Below are 26 T cell receptor beta chains sequenced from a single sample in a study of long-term antiretroviral therapy in people with HIV. Researchers ran immunoSEQ v3.0 at survey level. TCRdb's copy holds only in-frame clones and misses some; the assay was immunoSEQ multiplex PCR. The sample consists of 20,000 to 30,000 clones, over 75% of them appearing once. The starting material was unsorted PBMCs, obtained 1.1 years before starting antiretroviral therapy. The source is a woman in her twenties or thirties with HIV.

The chain joins TRBV19 to TRBJ2-1; 8 positions match TRBD1. Germline V CDR1 and CDR2: LNHDA, SQIVND (reference sequence). V lost 6 bases to trimming and J lost 6 bases; unmatched junction nucleotides: 7. CDR3 size: 14 residues. This CDR3 is CASSRQGPFNEQFF. The CDR3, as DNA: TGTGCCAGTAGCCGACAGGGGCCTTTCAATGAGCAGTTCTTC.

In this sample, this clone turned up a few times. The chain couples TRBV10-1 to TRBJ2-7, with 8 nucleotides matching TRBD1. This CDR3 has 13 amino acids. The ends lost 5 bases at V and 2 bases at J; junction bases unmatched: 2. In germline, CDR1 is WNHNN, CDR2 SYGVQD (reference sequence). In DNA form, the CDR3 reads TGCGCCAGCAGTCGGACAGGGCCCTACGAGCAGTACTTC. Protein sequence: CASSRTGPYEQYF.

This clone was seen only once. V gene TRBV27 combines with J gene TRBJ2-7, with D unresolved. This CDR3 comprises 14 residues. V lost 3 bases and J 0 bases, leaving 9 bases between the germline ends. Germline V CDR1 and CDR2: MNHEY, SMNVEV (reference sequence). CDR3 amino acids: CASSLGRSSYEQYF. CDR3 nucleotides: TGTGCCAGCAGTTTGGGAAGGTCCTCCTACGAGCAGTACTTC.

The chain links TRBV5-1 to TRBJ2-3, with D perhaps matching TRBD1 (7 bases). Germline loops: CDR1 SGHRS, CDR2 YFSETQ. This CDR3 region has 14 residues. V lost 7 bases, J lost 4 bases, and 16 bases lay in between. The CDR3 here is CASFRGTPPDTQYF. CDR3 in DNA: TGCGCCAGCTTCAGGGGGACTCCACCAGATACGCAGTATTTT.

In this sample, this clone turned up a few times. The CDR3 nucleotides read TGCGCCAGCAGCCAAGTCTCAGGGGACCGCTACGAGCAGTACTTC. Its translation: CASSQVSGDRYEQYF. The chain recombines TRBV4-1 with TRBJ2-7, with TRBD1 as a possible D gene (6 bases). There are 15 residues in the CDR3. V lost 1 base to trimming and J lost 3 bases, with 13 bases between them. In germline, CDR1 is MGHRA, CDR2 YSYEKL.

This rearrangement joins TRBV30 to TRBJ1-2; a possible D gene is TRBD1 (5 bases). The germline V and J ends were trimmed by 2 bases and 8 bases, with 21 bases remaining between them. The CDR3 length is 15 residues. In germline, CDR1 is GTSNPN, CDR2 SVGIG (reference sequence). CDR3: CAWSPRGVRLGGYTF. DNA for the CDR3: TGTGCCTGGAGTCCACGAGGGGTCCGATTGGGCGGCTACACCTTC.

V gene TRBV10-3 combines with J gene TRBJ2-2, with 8 bases identical to TRBD1. With 10 bases clipped from V and 6 bases from J, the junction kept 10 bases outside the gene matches. The CDR3 covers 14 residues. Per the germline V gene, CDR1 is ENHRY and CDR2 is SYGVKD. CDR3 protein: CATRLTGDSGELFF. CDR3 DNA sequence: TGTGCCACCAGGTTGACAGGGGATTCCGGGGAGCTGTTTTTT.

This chain connects TRBV6-1 to TRBJ1-3, with D maybe TRBD1 (6 bases). CDR3 size: 14 residues. The V end lost 6 bases, the J end lost 4 bases, and 13 bases lay between the germline ends. The germline gives CDR1 MNHNS, CDR2 SASEGT. This CDR3 is CASSDTGTGNTIYF. The CDR3 coding sequence is TGTGCCAGCAGCGATACAGGGACCGGAAACACCATATATTTT.

V and J are TRBV5-4 and TRBJ1-2, with a tentative D call TRBD1 (6 bases). CDR1 is SGHNT, CDR2 YYREEE, per germline (reference sequence). V was cut by 0 bases and J by 2 bases, with 17 bases left in between. The CDR3 covers 17 residues. The CDR3 bases are TGTGCCAGCAGCTTGGTTGTGGGGGCGAATAAGAACTATGGCTACACCTTC. This translates into CASSLVVGANKNYGYTF.

V usage is TRBV7-2 and J usage is TRBJ2-6; D uncertain. Trimming shortened V by 4 bases and J by 4 bases, and 2 bases separated the two germline ends. The CDR3 covers 12 residues. The V gene's germline CDR1 is SGHTA and CDR2 FQGNSA. The CDR3 region is CASSSGANVLTF. Here the CDR3 DNA reads TGTGCCAGCAGCTCCGGGGCCAACGTCCTGACTTTC.

The chain is built from TRBV14 and TRBJ1-2; D remains unclear. Germline lookup yields CDR1 SGHDN and CDR2 FVKESK. The CDR3 is 13 amino acids. The ends were cut back, 0 bases at V and 5 bases at J, with 7 bases in the middle. This chain's CDR3 is CASSQDLVYGYTF. The CDR3 nucleotides read TGTGCCAGCAGCCAAGATCTGGTATATGGCTACACCTTC.

This clone was detected a few times. The gene calls are TRBV5-1 and TRBJ1-5; 7 bases match TRBD1. In germline, CDR1 is SGHRS, CDR2 YFSETQ. V shed 9 bases and J 7 bases; nucleotides not matched to a gene: 7. The CDR3 length is 12 residues. The CDR3 loop reads CATTTGEQPQHF. For the CDR3, the DNA is TGCGCCACTACAACAGGGGAACAGCCCCAGCATTTT.

This chain connects TRBV14 to TRBJ1-6; a possible D gene is TRBD1 (5 bases). This CDR3 spans 17 amino acids. Germline V CDR1 and CDR2: SGHDN, FVKESK. The ends were cut back, 0 bases at V and 4 bases at J, with 13 bases in the middle. The CDR3 coding sequence is TGTGCCAGCAGCCAAGATCGGCAGGGCGATTATAATTCACCCCTCCACTTT. Its protein product is CASSQDRQGDYNSPLHF.

CDR3 DNA: TGTGCCAGCAGTGCCTCTAGGGGTTATAGTGAAAAACTGTTTTTT. It codes for CASSASRGYSEKLFF. The chain carries TRBV25-1 and TRBJ1-4, with D possibly matching TRBD1 (5 bases). V was pared by 4 bases and J by 7 bases, with 16 bases between. Germline CDR1 reads MGHDK; CDR2 reads SYGVNS. The CDR3 has 15 amino acids. Based on the CDR3 plus reference TRBV25-1 and TRBJ1-4, the full variable domain is EADIYQTPRYLVIGTGKKITLECSQTMGHDKMYWYQQDPGMELHLIHYSYGVNSTEKGDLSSESTVSRIRTEHFPLTLESARPSHTSQYLCASSASRGYSEKLFFGSGTQLSVL.

In this sample, this clone turned up a few times. The chain couples TRBV4-1 to TRBJ2-7; 8 nucleotides match TRBD2. Looked up from germline, CDR1 is MGHRA and CDR2 is YSYEKL. V shed 1 base, J shed 4 bases, and the junction held 6 bases outside the gene matches. The CDR3 is 15 amino acids. The chain's CDR3 is CASSQGLSGGYEQYV. The CDR3 DNA reads TGCGCCAGCAGCCAAGGTCTCAGCGGGGGATACGAGCAGTACGTC.

The V call is TRBV9, the J call TRBJ2-1; D gene uncertain. With 0 bases removed from V and 0 bases from J, the gap between germline ends came to 7 bases. In germline, CDR1 is SGDLS, CDR2 YYNGEE. CDR3 length: 15 residues. The CDR3 spells CASSVDVSSYNEQFF. In DNA, the CDR3 is TGTGCCAGCAGCGTAGACGTAAGCTCCTACAATGAGCAGTTCTTC. The variable domain in full, completed from reference TRBV9 and TRBJ2-1, reads DSGVTQTPKHLITATGQRVTLRCSPRSGDLSVYWYQQSLDQGLQFLIQYYNGEERAKGNILERFSAQQFPDLHSELNLSSLELGDSALYFCASSVDVSSYNEQFFGPGTRLTVL.

V and J are TRBV5-8 and TRBJ1-6; the D is unclear. Germline values: CDR1 SGHTS, CDR2 YDEGEE. The CDR3 sequence is 18 residues long. Trimming removed 4 bases at V and 9 bases at J, with 26 bases between. The CDR3 spells CASSLRPSGNRVSSPLHF. The CDR3, as DNA: TGTGCCAGCAGCCTCCGTCCCTCGGGGAATAGAGTGAGTTCACCCCTCCACTTT. The whole variable domain, filled in from reference TRBV5-8 and TRBJ1-6, reads EAGVTQSPTHLIKTRGQQATLRCSPISGHTSVYWYQQALGLGLQFLLWYDEGEERNRGNFPPRFSGRQFPNYSSELNVNALELEDSALYLCASSLRPSGNRVSSPLHFGNGTRLTVT.

The gene calls are TRBV6-1 and TRBJ2-7, with 9 positions matching TRBD1. V lost 7 bases to trimming and J lost 7 bases; unmatched junction nucleotides: 11. In germline, CDR1 is MNHNS, CDR2 SASEGT. The CDR3 consists of 14 residues. CDR3 coding DNA: TGTGCCAGCACTACCGGGACAGGGACCCTGGAGCAGTACGTC. Residues: CASTTGTGTLEQYV.

The chain uses TRBV18 and TRBJ1-1; D is undetermined. This CDR3 has 13 residues. Germline lookup yields CDR1 KGHSH and CDR2 LQKENI. Trimming removed 2 bases from V and 0 bases from J, with 4 bases in between. As DNA, the CDR3 is TGTGCCAGCTCACCAAGCATGAACACTGAAGCTTTCTTT. It encodes CASSPSMNTEAFF.

CDR3 sequence reads: CASSDSYQREPQHF. DNA of the CDR3: TGCGCCAGCAGCGATTCATACCAGAGGGAGCCCCAGCATTTT. The chain couples TRBV10-2 to TRBJ1-5; D remains ambiguous. The CDR3 loop spans 14 amino acids. Trimming took off 6 bases at V and 8 bases at J, with 17 bases between the two ends. Germline loops: CDR1 WSHSY, CDR2 SAAADI.

The V gene is TRBV30, the J gene TRBJ2-2, with 10 positions matching TRBD2. Germline CDR1 and CDR2: GTSNPN and SVGIG (reference sequence). Germline trimming cut 3 bases from V and 1 base from J; bases unmatched to any gene: 5. This CDR3 comprises 16 residues. This CDR3 is CAWRRASGGNTGELFF. DNA of the CDR3: TGTGCCTGGAGAAGGGCTAGCGGGGGGAACACCGGGGAGCTGTTTTTT.

V gene TRBV2 combines with J gene TRBJ1-5; a possible D gene is TRBD1 (6 bases). Germline V gives CDR1 SNHLY, CDR2 FYNNEI. The CDR3 consists of 15 residues. The V end lost 6 bases, the J end lost 2 bases, and 14 bases lay between the germline ends. Here the CDR3 reads CASSVDSFGNQPQHF. The CDR3 bases are TGTGCCAGCAGCGTGGACAGTTTTGGCAATCAGCCCCAGCATTTT.

This chain links TRBV5-6 with TRBJ1-5; 7 nucleotides align to TRBD1. CDR1 is SGHDT, CDR2 YYEEEE, per germline. V was clipped by 5 bases and J by 4 bases; unmatched bases: 6. The CDR3 extends over 14 amino acids. The CDR3 region is CASSMTGINQPQHF. Here the CDR3 DNA reads TGTGCCAGCAGTATGACAGGGATTAATCAGCCCCAGCATTTT.

V gene TRBV19 combines with J gene TRBJ1-1; D is perhaps TRBD1 (6 bases). The germline CDR1 and CDR2 sequences are LNHDA and SQIVND (reference sequence). The V end lost 6 bases, the J end lost 7 bases, and 15 bases lay between the germline ends. The CDR3 runs to 13 residues. In DNA form, the CDR3 reads TGTGCCAGTAGCCCCGGACAGACAAATGAAGCTTTCTTT. Translation gives CASSPGQTNEAFF.

J is TRBJ2-6 and V is TRBV6-5; weak D call: TRBD2 (5 bases). The CDR3 runs 16 residues. The V gene's germline CDR1 is MNHEY and CDR2 SVGAGI. V lost 0 bases to trimming and J lost 3 bases, with 9 bases between them. As DNA, the CDR3 is TGTGCCAGCAGTTACTCGTCCGGGGTTGGGGCCAACGTCCTGACTTTC. Encoded protein: CASSYSSGVGANVLTF.

This chain connects TRBV28 to TRBJ1-1; no clear D gene. The CDR3 length is 15 residues. The germline V gene has CDR1 MDHEN and CDR2 SYDVKM. V lost 4 bases and J lost 0, with 12 bases in between. The DNA of the CDR3 is TGTGCCAGCAGTTCCGAAGGGTCTATGAACACTGAAGCTTTCTTT. It encodes CASSSEGSMNTEAFF.